This T cell receptor beta chain was profiled in a study of blood T cell repertoires in COVID-19. The wider study: The origin of the acute and convalescent COVID-19 samples was the United States, Italy and Spain. Nucleic acid was either cDNA or gDNA, and it came from T cells, B-cell-depleted T cells, or PBMCs.

The authors' processing: Quantification of nucleated cells was approximated via reference gene primer amplification. Measured with immunoSEQ multiplex PCR; TCRdb has only the in-frame clones, and not every one. V and J calls and clone size are copied from that table; D and trimming were computed from the DNA. The repertoire has around 40,000 clones, about nine tenths of them found once; the top ten carry approximately 12%. Germline V lookup: CDR1 KGHSH, CDR2 LQKENI. V was cut by 4 bases and J by 3 bases, with 18 bases left in between. The CDR3 consists of 16 residues. This clonotype was obtained from a human donor in a cohort sampled during active COVID-19. Specimen: peripheral blood. The rearrangement links TRBV18 to TRBJ1-1; TRBD1 is a possible D gene (5 bases). The CDR3 DNA follows: TGTGCCAGCTCACGGGGCAGCGCCGACGTCCACACTGAAGCTTTCTTT. It is translated as CASSRGSADVHTEAFF.